The rows below give T cell receptor beta chains drawn from one sample of a study of cytomegalovirus exposure and HLA in healthy donors. TCRdb's copy holds only in-frame clones and misses some; the assay was immunoSEQ multiplex PCR. The sample yields around 180,000 clones, approximately 85% seen once. Sequenced input: PBMCs. Source of these receptors: a girl aged 10-17 years in good health and CMV-seropositive. Both conserved end residues are part of each CDR3. D genes are given only for firm matches. Part of the rows lack a size; the others show once, few, many or a class for expanded clones.

>few|NA|TRBV25-1|TRBJ1-1
TGTGCCAGTAGCGATCCTGGGTACACTGAAGCTTTCTTT
CASSDPGYTEAFF
>NA|NA|TRBV6-5|TRBJ1-1
TGTGCCAGCAGTTACTCGGCGGTGAACACTGAAGCTTTCTTT
CASSYSAVNTEAFF
>NA|TRBD1|TRBV5-8|TRBJ1-3
TGTGCCAGCAGCCACGGACAGGGAAGGTCTGGAAACACCATATATTTT
CASSHGQGRSGNTIYF
>NA|TRBD1|TRBV2|TRBJ1-5
TGTGCCAGCAGTGACCCGGGACAGGTCAATCAGCCCCAGCATTTT
CASSDPGQVNQPQHF
>NA|NA|TRBV30|TRBJ2-7
TGTGCCTGGAGTGTGGGGAGGTTCTACGAGCAGTACTTC
CAWSVGRFYEQYF
>NA|TRBD2|TRBV5-3|TRBJ2-3
TGTGCCGGGCACTTTGGGATAGCGGGGTTTACAGATACGCAGTATTTT
CAGHFGIAGFTDTQYF
>NA|NA|TRBV5-6|TRBJ2-7
TGTGCCAGCACTCTCGGAGGGGCCTACGAGCAGTACTTC
CASTLGGAYEQYF
>NA|NA|TRBV21-1|TRBJ1-2
TGTGCCAGCGCTGGGGGACTAGGCGAGAACTATGGCTACACCTTC
CASAGGLGENYGYTF
>NA|TRBD1|TRBV2|TRBJ1-1
TGTGCCAGCAGTGTGAACAGGGGGAACACTGAAGCTTTCTTT
CASSVNRGNTEAFF
>NA|TRBD1|TRBV27|TRBJ2-2
TGTGCCAGCAGACCCACGGGACAGGGTAACACCGGGGAGCTGTTTTTT
CASRPTGQGNTGELFF
>few|NA|TRBV5-1|TRBJ1-4
TGCGCCAGCAGCTTGGGCGGGACTAATGAAAAACTGTTTTTT
CASSLGGTNEKLFF
>NA|TRBD1|TRBV5-5|TRBJ1-2
TGTGCCAGCAGCTTGGAGGGGGCGGGTGGCTACACCTTC
CASSLEGAGGYTF
>NA|TRBD1|TRBV4-1|TRBJ2-1
TGCGCCAGCAGCCAAGACACGGCGGGGACAGGGTACAATGAGCAGTTCTTC
CASSQDTAGTGYNEQFF
>NA|NA|TRBV11-3|TRBJ1-1
TGTGCCAGCAGCTCCACAGGCCAGCCTGAAGCTTTCTTT
CASSSTGQPEAFF
>NA|NA|TRBV18|TRBJ1-4
TGTGCCAGCTCACCACTACGGGCAGGGTGGCTGTTTTTT
CASSPLRAGWLFF
>NA|NA|TRBV5-6|TRBJ2-6
TGTGCCAGCAGCTTGGTCCAGGCCCCTGGGGCCAACGTCCTGACTTTC
CASSLVQAPGANVLTF
>few|TRBD1|TRBV30|TRBJ2-5
TGTGCCTGGAGAGGGACAGGGGCTTACCAAGAGACCCAGTACTTC
CAWRGTGAYQETQYF
>few|TRBD2|TRBV12-5|TRBJ2-5
TGTGCTAGTGGTTTGTCCCGTCCAATAGCGGGGGTAGAGACCCAGTACTTC
CASGLSRPIAGVETQYF
>NA|TRBD1|TRBV6-1|TRBJ1-1
TGTGCCAGCAGTGAAGGCTTAAACGGACAGGGCTACACTGAAGCTTTCTTT
CASSEGLNGQGYTEAFF
>NA|NA|TRBV19|TRBJ1-2
TGTGCCAGTAGTCCCCTCAGCTATGGCTACACCTTC
CASSPLSYGYTF
>few|NA|TRBV2|TRBJ1-2
TGTGCCAGCAGAGTCTCCGTAGGGGACTATGGCTACACCTTC
CASRVSVGDYGYTF
>NA|NA|TRBV15|TRBJ1-4
TGTGCCACCAGCAGAGATCTAGGGGCTCTTAATGAAAAACTGTTTTTT
CATSRDLGALNEKLFF
>NA|NA|TRBV5-1|TRBJ1-6
TGCGCCAGCAGCCCGGAGTACTCGGGACCCCTCCACTTT
CASSPEYSGPLHF
>few|NA|TRBV2|TRBJ1-3
TGTGCCAGCAGACAGGGTAGTAACTCTGGAAACACCATATATTTT
CASRQGSNSGNTIYF
>NA|TRBD2|TRBV9|TRBJ2-1
TGTGCCAGCAGCGTAGTTGGCGGGGGGCGGGATGAGCAGTTCTTC
CASSVVGGGRDEQFF
>NA|NA|TRBV9|TRBJ1-3
TGTGCCAGCAGCGCGAGGGGGTCTGGAAACACCATATATTTT
CASSARGSGNTIYF
>NA|NA|TRBV19|TRBJ1-2
TGTGCCAGTAGTTGGGGACAAGGTATTCATGGCTACACCTTC
CASSWGQGIHGYTF
>NA|TRBD1|TRBV5-1|TRBJ2-2
TGCGCCAGCAGCCAGTGGACAGGGTCCACCGGGGAGCTGTTTTTT
CASSQWTGSTGELFF
>NA|TRBD1|TRBV11-3|TRBJ2-5
TGTGCCAGCAGCTGGACAGGCCAAGAGACCCAGTACTTC
CASSWTGQETQYF
>NA|NA|TRBV9|TRBJ2-3
TGTGCCAGCAGCGTAGCTGGGGGGTCTACAGATACGCAGTATTTT
CASSVAGGSTDTQYF
>NA|TRBD1|TRBV29-1|TRBJ1-1
TGCAGCGTTTTCCGGACAGGGCAGGGGGACACTGAAGCTTTCTTT
CSVFRTGQGDTEAFF
>NA|NA|TRBV19|TRBJ1-1
TGTGCCAGTAGTATAGAGGGGGCTGCCACTGAAGCTTTCTTT
CASSIEGAATEAFF
>NA|NA|TRBV10-1|TRBJ2-3
TGCGCCAGCAGTGGAGGGCCCACAGGGCTCGATACGCAGTATTTT
CASSGGPTGLDTQYF
>few|NA|TRBV5-6|TRBJ1-1
TGTGCCAGCAGCCCCTTGGGAAGGGACTATGAAGCTTTCTTT
CASSPLGRDYEAFF
>NA|TRBD1|TRBV7-9|TRBJ2-7
TGTGCCAGCAGCCGGGACAGGAGATCCTACGAGCAGTACTTC
CASSRDRRSYEQYF
>NA|TRBD2|TRBV2|TRBJ2-3
TGTGCCAGCATGAAGAGCGGGGGGGCGGGAGATACGCAGTATTTT
CASMKSGGAGDTQYF
>NA|TRBD2|TRBV5-6|TRBJ2-5
TGTGCCAGCAGCTTGTGGCAAGCGGGGGAGAGAGAGACCCAGTACTTC
CASSLWQAGERETQYF
>NA|TRBD1|TRBV5-4|TRBJ2-1
TGTGCCAGCAGCCACAGGGGTGGAGATGAGCAGTTCTTC
CASSHRGGDEQFF
>NA|TRBD1|TRBV6-1|TRBJ2-3
TGTGCCAGCAGTTTACAGGGGGATACGCAGTATTTT
CASSLQGDTQYF
>NA|NA|TRBV5-4|TRBJ2-7
TGTGCCAGCAGCTCCGGGGGGCGCTACGAGCAGTACTTC
CASSSGGRYEQYF
>NA|NA|TRBV4-1|TRBJ1-1
TGCGCCAGCAGCCAAGATCGGGGCAGGGGGAACACTGAAGCTTTCTTT
CASSQDRGRGNTEAFF
>few|TRBD2|TRBV5-1|TRBJ2-7
TGCGCCAGCAGCTTCGCGGGGGGCGAATTTATCGGGTACGAGCAGTACTTC
CASSFAGGEFIGYEQYF
>NA|TRBD2|TRBV6-4|TRBJ2-6
TGTGCCAGTAGTGACGTGCGGGGGGTCTCTGGGGCCAACGTCCTGACTTTC
CASSDVRGVSGANVLTF
>NA|NA|TRBV4-1|TRBJ1-1
TGCGCCAGCAGCCAAGAAGGACAGTTGAACACTGAAGCTTTCTTT
CASSQEGQLNTEAFF
>NA|NA|TRBV19|TRBJ1-1
TGTGCCAGTAGTATAGGAATGACAGCGAACACTGAAGCTTTCTTT
CASSIGMTANTEAFF
>NA|NA|TRBV5-4|TRBJ1-1
TGTGCCAGCAGCTTCGGACAGTTGAACACTGAAGCTTTCTTT
CASSFGQLNTEAFF
>few|NA|TRBV25-1|TRBJ1-1
TGTGCCAGCAGTACTAACACTGAAGCTTTCTTT
CASSTNTEAFF
>NA|TRBD1|TRBV11-2|TRBJ1-2
TGTGCCAGCAGCTTCCGGACAGGGGGCTCTAACTATGGCTACACCTTC
CASSFRTGGSNYGYTF
>NA|NA|TRBV6-5|TRBJ1-4
TGTGCCAGCAGTCCACGGGGTAATGAAAAACTGTTTTTT
CASSPRGNEKLFF
>NA|NA|TRBV5-6|TRBJ2-7
TGTGCCAGCAGCTTGGCGCACGGGAGCTACGAGCAGTACTTC
CASSLAHGSYEQYF